The source of this T cell receptor beta chain is a study of cytomegalovirus exposure and HLA in healthy donors. V trimming: 3 bases; J trimming: 7 bases; junction bases outside the gene matches: 11. Per germline, CDR1 SNHLY and CDR2 FYNNEI. The CDR3 is made up of 17 amino acids. A multiplex PCR was run with 60 Vbeta primers and 13 Jbeta primers. Sequenced by immunoSEQ multiplex PCR; TCRdb stores in-frame clones only, minus some. The data show 150,000 to 200,000 clones, 80% seen once. The sample comprised PBMCs. The V call is TRBV2, the J call TRBJ1-6; 8 bases map to TRBD1. The origin of this receptor is a boy between 10 and 17 years old in good health and CMV-seronegative. The CDR3 DNA reads TGTGCCAGCAGTGAGCGGGTAGCAGGACAGGGCAATTCACCCCTCCACTTT. Protein product: CASSERVAGQGNSPLHF.